This TCR beta chain stems from a study of blood T cell repertoires in COVID-19. TCRdb's table, derived via immunoSEQ multiplex PCR, lists solely in-frame clones and lacks some. This sample carries roughly 330,000 clones, 85% to 90% of them seen once, and the ten largest clones take roughly 10%. The sample comprised PBMCs or T cells enriched from blood (not recorded which). The sequence was obtained from a woman aged 18-30 years who had recovered from COVID-19.

The CDR3 coding sequence is TGTGCCTGGAGTGTAGGGACAGGGCCTCTTGGCTACACCTTC. This gives the protein CAWSVGTGPLGYTF. The rearrangement links TRBV30 to TRBJ1-2; 9 bases are a match to TRBD1. The germline gives CDR1 GTSNPN, CDR2 SVGIG (reference sequence). Unmatched junction bases numbered 6, after V lost 0 bases and J lost 7 bases. CDR3 length: 14 amino acids. The full variable domain, completed using reference TRBV30 and TRBJ1-2, is SQTIHQWPATLVQPVGSPLSLECTVEGTSNPNLYWYRQAAGRGLQLLFYSVGIGQISSEVPQNLSASRPQDRQFILSSKKLLLSDSGFYLCAWSVGTGPLGYTFGSGTRLTVV.